The 26 T cell receptor beta chains in this list originate from one sample, sequenced in a study of blood T cell repertoires in COVID-19. Sequenced by immunoSEQ multiplex PCR; TCRdb stores in-frame clones only, minus some. The profile shows 100,000 to 150,000 clones, roughly 88% of them singletons. Sequenced input: peripheral blood. The source of these receptors is a man aged 45-65 years with acute or convalescent COVID-19.

The chain combines TRBV12-3 or TRBV12-4 with TRBJ1-2; D might be TRBD1 (5 bases). There are 13 residues in the CDR3. The V and J ends lost 9 bases and 6 bases respectively, with 17 bases between them. As DNA, the CDR3 is TGTGCCAGTCGGAACCCGGGGGATAATGGCTACACCTTC. It codes for CASRNPGDNGYTF.

The rearrangement links TRBV7-9 to TRBJ1-2; 7 nucleotides agree with TRBD1. In germline, CDR1 is SEHNR, CDR2 FQNEAQ (reference sequence). The CDR3 runs 13 residues. Trimming removed 5 bases from V and 8 bases from J; junction bases left unmatched: 8. The DNA of the CDR3 is TGTGCCAGCAGCAACCGACAGGGCCGGGGCTACACCTTC. Translation: CASSNRQGRGYTF.

This clone showed up just a few times. V usage is TRBV10-1 and J usage is TRBJ2-5, with a possible D match to TRBD2 (5 bases). Germline V gene sequence: CDR1 WNHNN, CDR2 SYGVQD (reference sequence). Trimming pared 8 bases from V and 3 bases from J, leaving 19 bases between. CDR3 size: 15 residues. DNA of the CDR3: TGCGCCAGCCAACGAGGGCTAGCAGGAGAAGAGACCCAGTACTTC. The encoded protein is CASQRGLAGEETQYF.

V and J are TRBV30 and TRBJ2-1, with D uncertain. Germline-derived CDR1 and CDR2 are GTSNPN and SVGIG (reference sequence). CDR3 length: 14 residues. V was trimmed by 3 bases and J by 0 bases, leaving 9 bases between them. CDR3: CAWRALASYNEQFF. The CDR3 nucleotides read TGTGCCTGGAGGGCTTTGGCCTCCTACAATGAGCAGTTCTTC.

V gene TRBV10-3 combines with J gene TRBJ2-3; unclear D gene. The ends were cut back, 10 bases at V and 4 bases at J, with 12 bases in the middle. Germline CDR1 reads ENHRY; CDR2 reads SYGVKD. The CDR3 loop spans 12 amino acids. The CDR3 DNA sequence: TGTGCCACCTCACTCACCCCAGATACGCAGTATTTT. Its protein is CATSLTPDTQYF.

The genes are TRBV19 and TRBJ1-2; D remains ambiguous. The CDR3 length is 16 residues. CDR1 and CDR2 from the germline V gene are LNHDA and SQIVND (reference sequence). Trimming took 7 bases from V and 1 from J, leaving 19 bases between them. The CDR3 DNA reads TGTGCCAGTACCCCCAACTGGGCAGGTTATAACTATGGCTACACCTTC. This codes for CASTPNWAGYNYGYTF.

This clone has just one count. The gene calls are TRBV2 and TRBJ2-7; the match to TRBD2 covers 7 bases. This CDR3 region has 13 residues. Germline CDR1 and CDR2: SNHLY and FYNNEI. With V trimmed by 2 bases and J by 2 bases, 0 bases remained unmatched. CDR3 bases: TGTGCCAGCAGTGAAACTAGCGCCTACGAGCAGTACTTC. Translating it yields CASSETSAYEQYF.

The CDR3 sequence is CASLLGVGTEAFF. CDR3 bases: TGTGCCAGCCTTCTAGGGGTGGGCACTGAAGCTTTCTTT. The chain uses TRBV2 and TRBJ1-1, with a tentative D call TRBD1 (5 bases). V was pared by 8 bases and J by 4 bases, with 14 bases between. The germline V gene has CDR1 SNHLY and CDR2 FYNNEI. This CDR3 comprises 13 residues.

The chain has TRBV21-1 and TRBJ2-5; TRBD2, the table's D call, lacks a check against the DNA. TRBV21-1 is given as a pseudogene. The CDR3 runs 18 residues. In nucleotides, the CDR3 is TGTGCCAGCAGCAAAGTAGGATGGACTAGCGGGGGGAGAGAGACCCAGTACTTC. Translated: CASSKVGWTSGGRETQYF.

The chain combines TRBV18 with TRBJ1-1, with D tentatively TRBD1 (5 bases). The CDR3 is made up of 13 amino acids. Germline CDR1 KGHSH, CDR2 LQKENI. V lost 8 bases and J 1 base, leaving 11 bases between the germline ends. CDR3 coding DNA: TGTGCCAGCGCCCGACAGAAGAACACTGAAGCTTTCTTT. It specifies CASARQKNTEAFF. The complete variable domain, with remaining parts taken from reference TRBV18 and TRBJ1-1, reads NAGVMQNPRHLVRRRGQEARLRCSPMKGHSHVYWYRQLPEEGLKFMVYLQKENIIDESGMPKERFSAEFPKEGPSILRIQQVVRGDSAAYFCASARQKNTEAFFGQGTRLTVV.

This chain joins TRBV5-1 and TRBJ2-5, with D maybe TRBD2 (6 bases). Germline V CDR1 and CDR2: SGHRS, YFSETQ. V was trimmed by 4 bases and J by 9 bases, leaving 22 bases between them. There are 15 residues in the CDR3. The chain's CDR3 is CASSLFGGQQVAQYF. The DNA of the CDR3 is TGCGCCAGCAGCCTCTTCGGGGGTCAGCAAGTGGCCCAGTACTTC.

The V call is TRBV12-3 or TRBV12-4, the J call TRBJ1-2; D not resolved. The CDR3 loop spans 13 amino acids. Between the trimmed V and J ends, which lost 1 base and 8 bases, there was a span of 11 bases. CDR3 DNA: TGTGCCAGCAGTTTAGAAAGAGTGAACGGCTACACCTTC. Translating it yields CASSLERVNGYTF.

V is TRBV6-5 and J is TRBJ2-1; a weak D match, TRBD2 (6 bases). V dropped 6 bases and J dropped 5 bases, with 17 bases sitting between them. CDR3 length: 15 residues. Germline V CDR1 and CDR2: MNHEY, SVGAGI. This CDR3 is CASSSPGDLHNEQFF. CDR3 nucleotide sequence: TGTGCCAGCAGCTCTCCGGGGGACTTACACAATGAGCAGTTCTTC.

The rearrangement joins TRBV1 to TRBJ2-3; the table's TRBD2 call for D was not verified on the DNA. TRBV1 is a listed pseudogene. There are 16 residues in the CDR3. CDR3 nucleotides: TGCACCAGCAGCTGCCCTCCGGGGGGGGTCACAGATACGCAGTATTTT. Protein product: CTSSCPPGGVTDTQYF.

The rearrangement uses TRBV6-2 or TRBV6-3 and TRBJ1-5, with a possible D match to TRBD1 (6 bases). CDR3 size: 16 residues. Germline CDR1 and CDR2: MNHEY and SVGEGT. The V gene lost 4 bases and the J gene lost 1 base, with 14 bases spanning the gap. The CDR3 region has the DNA TGTGCCAGCAGTTTCCAGGGGTTTTGGAGCAATCAGCCCCAGCATTTT. This translates into CASSFQGFWSNQPQHF.

This sequence joins TRBV11-2 and TRBJ1-2, with D hard to call. V lost 11 bases and J lost 0, with 22 bases in between. Germline V gives CDR1 SGHAT, CDR2 FQNNGV. The CDR3 consists of 16 residues. CDR3 DNA: TGTGCCGGGCAACAAATCAGGTCAAGTCCTAACTATGGCTACACCTTC. Translating gives CAGQQIRSSPNYGYTF.

CDR3 DNA: TGTGCCAGCTCCCCTTCCGGGACAGGGGGCGTCTACGAGCAGTACTTC. It encodes CASSPSGTGGVYEQYF. The V call is TRBV18, the J call TRBJ2-7; 12 positions match TRBD1. Per the germline V gene, CDR1 is KGHSH and CDR2 is LQKENI. The CDR3 spans 16 residues. Losses at the gene ends were 6 bases for V and 3 bases for J; bases not matched to a gene: 9.

This chain joins TRBV30 and TRBJ1-4; 7 nucleotides line up with TRBD1. Germline V gene data show CDR1 as GTSNPN and CDR2 as SVGIG (reference sequence). The CDR3 totals 14 residues. Unmatched junction bases numbered 5, after V lost 6 bases and J lost 1 base. This chain's CDR3 is CACYRQGTNEKLFF. CDR3 coding DNA: TGTGCCTGTTACCGACAGGGAACTAATGAAAAACTGTTTTTT.

The chain uses TRBV10-3 and TRBJ1-2; 10 nucleotides agree with TRBD1. V gave up 6 bases and J gave up 7 bases; unmatched junction bases: 14. Germline values: CDR1 ENHRY, CDR2 SYGVKD. The CDR3 is made up of 16 amino acids. CDR3 loop: CAIRQPGTGDMGGYTF. In DNA, the CDR3 is TGTGCCATCAGGCAACCCGGGACAGGGGATATGGGTGGCTACACCTTC.

The chain joins TRBV4-1 to TRBJ2-2; tentative D call: TRBD2 (6 bases). The CDR3 runs 14 residues. CDR1 and CDR2 from the germline V gene are MGHRA and YSYEKL. The V end was cut by 3 bases, the J end by 4 bases, with 9 bases between. This CDR3 reads CASSHPGGTGELFF. CDR3 coding DNA: TGCGCCAGCAGCCACCCCGGGGGCACCGGGGAGCTGTTTTTT.

This clone was counted a single time. The chain combines TRBV18 with TRBJ1-6; weak D call: TRBD1 (5 bases). The V end lost 5 bases, the J end lost 9 bases, and 11 bases lay between the germline ends. This CDR3 is built from 13 residues. CDR1 KGHSH and CDR2 LQKENI come from the germline V gene. The CDR3 nucleotides read TGTGCCAGCTCAGGGGCAAGTCTTTCACCCCTCCACTTT. It codes for CASSGASLSPLHF.

This rearrangement joins TRBV3-1 (or the pseudogene TRBV3-2) to TRBJ2-5; D is possibly TRBD1 or TRBD2 (5 bases each). The V gene lost 7 bases and the J gene lost 5 bases, with 14 bases spanning the gap. CDR3 length: 13 residues. The V gene's germline CDR1 is LGHDT and CDR2 YNNKEL (reference sequence). The CDR3 DNA sequence: TGTGCCAGCACCCAGGGTGGGGAGGAGACCCAGTACTTC. Translation gives CASTQGGEETQYF.

V gene TRBV28 combines with J gene TRBJ2-5; 8 bases line up with TRBD2. V was pared by 3 bases and J by 1 base, with 1 base of the junction left unmatched. This CDR3 region has 14 residues. The germline V gene encodes CDR1 MDHEN and CDR2 SYDVKM. CDR3 DNA: TGTGCCAGCAGTTTGGGGACTAGCCAAGAGACCCAGTACTTC. Encoded protein: CASSLGTSQETQYF.

V is TRBV27 and J is TRBJ1-3, with 7 bases lining up with TRBD1. The CDR3 sequence is 14 residues long. Germline V gene data show CDR1 as MNHEY and CDR2 as SMNVEV (reference sequence). The V segment lost 5 bases and the J segment 3 bases; nucleotides outside the gene matches: 4. The CDR3 reads CASSARQGGNTIYF. The DNA for the CDR3 is TGTGCCAGCAGTGCAAGACAGGGTGGAAACACCATATATTTT.

This clone has a handful of counts. The chain uses TRBV12-3 or TRBV12-4 and TRBJ2-6; D not certain. V gave up 8 bases and J gave up 0 bases, with 5 bases separating them. This CDR3 is 13 amino acids long. The CDR3 region is CASSNSGANVLTF. CDR3 nucleotide sequence: TGTGCCAGCTCTAACTCTGGGGCCAACGTCCTGACTTTC.

The chain uses TRBV19 and TRBJ2-7; 10 bases fit TRBD1. CDR1 is LNHDA and CDR2 is SQIVND in the germline V gene (reference sequence). The CDR3 covers 13 residues. J gave up 6 bases and V 6 bases, and 5 bases lay outside the gene matches. This chain's CDR3 is CASSIGTGAEQYF. The CDR3 DNA sequence: TGTGCCAGTAGCATTGGGACAGGGGCCGAGCAGTACTTC.